The clone carrying this T cell receptor (beta chain) was recorded at least ten times. This sample was taken from a study of T-cell memory formation after mild COVID-19. The CDR3 is made up of 13 amino acids. The V gene's germline CDR1 is KGHDR and CDR2 SFDVKD. Trimming pared 7 bases from V and 1 base from J, leaving 9 bases between. TCRdb ran MiXCR on the 5' RACE reads and lists one entry per CDR3 protein. The sample has fewer than 250,000 distinct CDR3 sequences, approximately 20% seen once. This TCR came from an adult woman who had mild COVID-19 (a few samples of this study predate the infection). Cell type and time point are not known. The sequencing input was PBMCs or a T cell subset sorted from them (not recorded which). This sequence joins TRBV24-1 and TRBJ1-1; D remains unclear. The CDR3 reads CATSRTENTEAFF. In DNA, the CDR3 is TGTGCCACCAGCCGGACGGAGAACACTGAAGCTTTCTTT.